Shown below are 20 T cell receptor beta chains from a single sample sequenced in a study of cytomegalovirus exposure and HLA in healthy donors. Amplification used 60 Vbeta primers and 13 Jbeta primers. The method was immunoSEQ multiplex PCR; TCRdb's version includes in-frame clones alone and lacks a portion of them. The sample records under 200,000 clones, over 60% being singletons. Input material: PBMCs. These receptors were taken from a man between 45 and 60 years old in good health and CMV-seropositive.

The chain has TRBV7-2 and TRBJ2-7, with 9 bases aligning to TRBD2. Trimming at V came to 3 bases and at J to 3 bases, leaving 9 bases not matched to a gene. The CDR3 runs 16 residues. Germline CDR1 SGHTA, CDR2 FQGNSA. CDR3 residues: CASSLAAGGRHYEQYF. Here the CDR3 DNA reads TGTGCCAGCAGCTTGGCGGCGGGGGGGCGTCACTACGAGCAGTACTTC.

The genes are TRBV10-2 and TRBJ1-4; maybe TRBD1 (5 bases). V lost 0 bases and J lost 3, with 14 bases in between. This CDR3 has 17 amino acids. In germline, CDR1 is WSHSY, CDR2 SAAADI. The CDR3 bases are TGCGCCAGCAGTGAGTCGACTCTGTGGGGCCCTAATGAAAAACTGTTTTTT. Its translation is CASSESTLWGPNEKLFF.

The chain recombines TRBV21-1 with TRBJ2-7; the table gives TRBD2 as D, unverified against the DNA. TRBV21-1 is an annotated pseudogene. The CDR3 contains 15 residues. The chain's CDR3 is CASSNGTSGGYEQYF. The CDR3 DNA is TGTGCCAGCAGCAACGGGACTAGCGGGGGATACGAGCAGTACTTC.

J is TRBJ2-7 and V is TRBV19; the D gene is possibly TRBD1 (6 bases). The length of the CDR3 is 14 residues. Germline lookup yields CDR1 LNHDA and CDR2 SQIVND (reference sequence). V gave up 2 bases and J gave up 6 bases, with 14 bases separating them. CDR3 in DNA: TGTGCCAGTAGTATAAGGTGCGTGACAGGCGAGCAGTACGTC. Translated, it gives CASSIRCVTGEQYV.

The chain combines TRBV4-2 with TRBJ2-1; D is possibly TRBD2 (5 bases). V shed 0 bases and J shed 8 bases, with 17 bases lying between them. Germline values: CDR1 LGHNA, CDR2 YNFKEQ. This CDR3 region has 16 residues. CDR3 DNA sequence: TGTGCCAGCAGCCAAGATCTAACTAGTTTGTCCCATGAGCAGTTCTTC. Translation: CASSQDLTSLSHEQFF.

This clone was seen just once. This chain links TRBV20-1 with TRBJ1-1; D ambiguous. V was cut by 5 bases and J by 8 bases, with 9 bases left in between. The CDR3 spans 10 residues. CDR1 is DFQATT and CDR2 is SNEGSKA in the germline V gene (reference sequence). Here the CDR3 DNA reads TGCAGTGCTCTCGAGGGAGAAGCTTTCTTT. Its translation is CSALEGEAFF.

The chain is built from TRBV5-1 and TRBJ2-5; 9 nucleotides agree with TRBD2. Per germline, CDR1 SGHRS and CDR2 YFSETQ. This CDR3 is 20 amino acids long. With V trimmed by 2 bases and J by 2 bases, 19 bases remained unmatched. CDR3 sequence reads: CASSFPRGASGARRQETQYF. The DNA of the CDR3 is TGCGCCAGCAGCTTCCCACGCGGGGCTAGCGGGGCCAGGAGGCAAGAGACCCAGTACTTC.

The V call is TRBV2, the J call TRBJ1-1; D not resolved. V was shortened by 3 bases and J by 3 bases, with 8 bases between the two germline ends. This CDR3 spans 13 amino acids. Germline lookup yields CDR1 SNHLY and CDR2 FYNNEI. CDR3 sequence: CASSDAGYTEAFF. As DNA, the CDR3 is TGTGCCAGCAGTGATGCCGGGTACACTGAAGCTTTCTTT.

The rearrangement uses TRBV11-1 and TRBJ2-7, with D maybe TRBD2 (5 bases). Trimming removed 1 base at V and 5 bases at J, with 24 bases between. Germline assignment: CDR1 SGHAT and CDR2 FQDESV (reference sequence). The CDR3 covers 18 residues. The CDR3 nucleotides are TGTGCCAGCAGCTTAGATGGTTACCCGAGGGATAGAGGCCACGAGCAGTACGTC. Its translation: CASSLDGYPRDRGHEQYV.

The rearrangement uses TRBV28 and TRBJ1-1; D gene unclear. With 5 bases removed from V and 7 bases from J, the gap between germline ends came to 11 bases. The CDR3 totals 12 residues. Germline CDR1 MDHEN, CDR2 SYDVKM. DNA of the CDR3: TGTGCCAGCAGTCCACGGTACAGTGAAGCTTTCTTT. It yields the protein CASSPRYSEAFF.

This chain links TRBV29-1 with TRBJ1-1, with D perhaps matching TRBD1 (6 bases). This CDR3 is 14 amino acids long. The germline V gene encodes CDR1 SQVTM and CDR2 ANQGSEA. Trimming removed 5 bases at V and 3 bases at J, with 16 bases between. The CDR3 region is CSVSRGGVYTEAFF. CDR3 nucleotide sequence: TGCAGCGTTTCTAGAGGGGGGGTTTACACTGAAGCTTTCTTT.

In its sample, this clone was seen a few times. This chain joins TRBV6-6 and TRBJ1-5; D is unresolved. The CDR3 length is 16 residues. Trimming took 2 bases from V and 1 from J, leaving 12 bases between them. Germline lookup yields CDR1 MNHNY and CDR2 SVGAGI (reference sequence). CDR3 loop: CASSYEFGRSNQPQHF. CDR3 sequence (DNA): TGTGCCAGCAGTTACGAGTTTGGGAGGAGCAATCAGCCCCAGCATTTT.

This chain connects TRBV6-5 to TRBJ1-1, with D possibly TRBD1 on 5 matching bases. Germline assignment: CDR1 MNHEY and CDR2 SVGAGI. The CDR3 runs 16 residues. Trimming shortened V by 0 bases and J by 0 bases, and 11 bases separated the two germline ends. CDR3 coding DNA: TGTGCCAGCAGTTACTCGTACCGACAGTTGAACACTGAAGCTTTCTTT. Translation gives CASSYSYRQLNTEAFF.

This chain joins TRBV6-1 and TRBJ1-2, with D possibly matching TRBD1 (6 bases). The V and J ends lost 6 bases and 4 bases respectively, with 18 bases between them. The CDR3 length is 15 residues. Germline values: CDR1 MNHNS, CDR2 SASEGT. Here the CDR3 DNA reads TGTGCCAGCAGCACAGGGACCGCCAGGGGCTATGGCTACACCTTC. Its protein is CASSTGTARGYGYTF.

The chain couples TRBV5-1 to TRBJ2-7, with 7 nucleotides matching TRBD1. Germline V gene data show CDR1 as SGHRS and CDR2 as YFSETQ. This CDR3 comprises 14 residues. J gave up 2 bases and V 4 bases, and 6 bases lay outside the gene matches. This chain's CDR3 is CASSPSGQPYEQYF. The CDR3 DNA reads TGCGCCAGCAGCCCCTCGGGACAGCCCTACGAGCAGTACTTC.

The chain couples TRBV2 to TRBJ1-1; D is uncertain. Germline CDR1 and CDR2: SNHLY and FYNNEI. V lost 0 bases, J lost 5 bases, and 10 bases lay in between. This CDR3 is 14 amino acids long. CDR3 sequence reads: CASSEAQRATEAFF. CDR3 sequence (DNA): TGTGCCAGCAGTGAAGCGCAGCGGGCAACTGAAGCTTTCTTT.

The DNA of the CDR3 is TGTGCCAGCAGCTTTGGTTTGGATAAGGGACAGGGAAGAACCGGGGAGCTGTTTTTT. Amino acids: CASSFGLDKGQGRTGELFF. This chain joins TRBV11-3 and TRBJ2-2, with 9 bases aligning to TRBD1. Germline-derived CDR1 and CDR2 are SGHNT and YENEEA. The trim removed 3 bases at V and 5 bases at J, leaving 16 bases unmatched. The CDR3 has 19 amino acids. Using reference TRBV11-3 and TRBJ2-2 for the parts outside the CDR3, the full variable domain is EAGVVQSPRYKIIEKKQPVAFWCNPISGHNTLYWYLQNLGQGPELLIRYENEEAVDDSQLPKDRFSAERLKGVDSTLKIQPAELGDSAVYLCASSFGLDKGQGRTGELFFGEGSRLTVL.

This sequence joins TRBV6-1 and TRBJ2-1; the D gene is possibly TRBD2 (6 bases). V gave up 5 bases and J gave up 0 bases, with 11 bases separating them. Germline V gene lookup returns CDR1 MNHNS and CDR2 SASEGT. This CDR3 region has 15 residues. The CDR3 region has the DNA TGTGCCAGCAGTACCGGGACTCCCTCCTACAATGAGCAGTTCTTC. Translating it yields CASSTGTPSYNEQFF.

V and J are TRBV6-1 and TRBJ2-7; D unresolved. V gave up 3 bases and J gave up 4 bases, with 19 bases separating them. The CDR3 sequence is 16 residues long. Per germline, CDR1 MNHNS and CDR2 SASEGT. CDR3 sequence reads: CASSDLLQGRRYEQYV. CDR3 coding DNA: TGTGCCAGCAGTGACCTACTACAAGGTCGCCGGTACGAGCAGTACGTC.

This chain joins TRBV5-6 and TRBJ1-1; 7 nucleotides align to TRBD1. The CDR3 totals 12 residues. Unmatched junction bases numbered 2, after V lost 2 bases and J lost 7 bases. Looked up from germline, CDR1 is SGHDT and CDR2 is YYEEEE. The CDR3 reads CASSLGDSEAFF. CDR3 in DNA: TGTGCCAGCAGCTTAGGGGACAGTGAAGCTTTCTTT.